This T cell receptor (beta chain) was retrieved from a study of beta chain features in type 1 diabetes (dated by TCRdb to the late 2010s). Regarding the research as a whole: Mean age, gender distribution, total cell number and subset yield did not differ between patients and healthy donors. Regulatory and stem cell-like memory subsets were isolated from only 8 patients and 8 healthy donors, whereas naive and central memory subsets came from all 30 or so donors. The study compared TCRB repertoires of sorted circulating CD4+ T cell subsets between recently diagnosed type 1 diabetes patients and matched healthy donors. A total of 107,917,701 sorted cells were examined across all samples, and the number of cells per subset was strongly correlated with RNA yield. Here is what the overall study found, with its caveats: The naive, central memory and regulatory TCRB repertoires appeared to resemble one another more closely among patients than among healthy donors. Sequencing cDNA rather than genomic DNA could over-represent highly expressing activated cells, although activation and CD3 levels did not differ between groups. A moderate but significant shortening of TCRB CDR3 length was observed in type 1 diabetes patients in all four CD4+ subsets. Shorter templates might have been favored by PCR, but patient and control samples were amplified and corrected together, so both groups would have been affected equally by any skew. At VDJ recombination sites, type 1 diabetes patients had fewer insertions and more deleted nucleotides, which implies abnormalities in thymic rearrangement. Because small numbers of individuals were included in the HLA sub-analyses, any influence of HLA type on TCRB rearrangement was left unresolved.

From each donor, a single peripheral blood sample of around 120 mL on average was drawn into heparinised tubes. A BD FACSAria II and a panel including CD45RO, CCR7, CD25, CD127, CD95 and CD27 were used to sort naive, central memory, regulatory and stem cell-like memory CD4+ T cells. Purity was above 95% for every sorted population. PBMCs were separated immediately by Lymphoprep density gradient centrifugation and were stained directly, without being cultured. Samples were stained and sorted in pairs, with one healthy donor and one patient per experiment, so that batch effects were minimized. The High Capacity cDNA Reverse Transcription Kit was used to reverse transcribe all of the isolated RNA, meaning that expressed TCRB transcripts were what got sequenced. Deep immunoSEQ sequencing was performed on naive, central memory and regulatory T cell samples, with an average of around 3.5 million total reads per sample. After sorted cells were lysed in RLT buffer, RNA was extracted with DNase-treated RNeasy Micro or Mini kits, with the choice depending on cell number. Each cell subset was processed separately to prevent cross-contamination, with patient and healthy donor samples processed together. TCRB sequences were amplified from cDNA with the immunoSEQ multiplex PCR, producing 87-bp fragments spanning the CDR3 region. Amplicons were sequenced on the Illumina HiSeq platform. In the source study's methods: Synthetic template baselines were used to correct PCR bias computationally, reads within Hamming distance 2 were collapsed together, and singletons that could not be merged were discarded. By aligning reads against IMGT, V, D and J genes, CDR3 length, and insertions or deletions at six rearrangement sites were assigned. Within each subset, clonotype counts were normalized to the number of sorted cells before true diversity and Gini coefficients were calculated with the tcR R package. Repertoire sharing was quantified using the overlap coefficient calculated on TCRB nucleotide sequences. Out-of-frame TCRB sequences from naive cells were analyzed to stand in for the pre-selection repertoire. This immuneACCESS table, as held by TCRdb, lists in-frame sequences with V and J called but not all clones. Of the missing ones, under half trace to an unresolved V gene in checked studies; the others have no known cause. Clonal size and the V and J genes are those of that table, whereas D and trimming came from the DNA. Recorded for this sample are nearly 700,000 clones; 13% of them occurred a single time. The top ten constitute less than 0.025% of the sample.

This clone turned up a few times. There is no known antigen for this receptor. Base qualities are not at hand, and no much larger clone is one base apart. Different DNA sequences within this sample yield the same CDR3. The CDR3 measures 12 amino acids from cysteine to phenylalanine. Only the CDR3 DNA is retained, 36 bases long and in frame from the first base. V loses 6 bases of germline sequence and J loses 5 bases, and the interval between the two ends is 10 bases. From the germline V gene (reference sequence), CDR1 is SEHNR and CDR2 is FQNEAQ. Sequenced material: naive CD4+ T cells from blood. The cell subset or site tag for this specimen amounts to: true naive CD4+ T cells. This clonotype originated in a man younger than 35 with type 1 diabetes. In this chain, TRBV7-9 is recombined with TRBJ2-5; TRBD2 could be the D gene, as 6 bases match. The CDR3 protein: CASSRLEETQYF. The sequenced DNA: TGTGCCAGCAGTCGACTAGAGGAGACCCAGTACTTC.